This T cell receptor beta chain comes out of a study of blood T cell repertoires in COVID-19. Study at large: Samples taken during acute and convalescent COVID-19 were collected in the United States, Italy and Spain. The cDNA or gDNA used as material had been derived from T cells, B-cell-depleted T cells, or PBMCs.

The Seattle site enrolled patients during active infection and followed them longitudinally. This clone came up once. Generated by immunoSEQ multiplex PCR, the TCRdb table keeps only in-frame clones and is missing some. The data contain almost 300,000 clones, 85% to 90% of them seen just once; the ten biggest clones take up around 10%. V lost 4 bases, J lost 7 bases, and 14 bases lay in between. The CDR3 covers 15 residues. CDR1 and CDR2 (germline): SEHNR, FQNEAQ (reference sequence). The clonotype comes from a woman in her 30s with COVID-19, enrolled during active disease. The sample taken for sequencing was peripheral blood. V and J are TRBV7-9 and TRBJ1-6; D is unclear. CDR3 DNA sequence: TGTGCCAGCAGCTACCAAACGGGGTCCAATTCACCCCTCCACTTT. This translates into CASSYQTGSNSPLHF.